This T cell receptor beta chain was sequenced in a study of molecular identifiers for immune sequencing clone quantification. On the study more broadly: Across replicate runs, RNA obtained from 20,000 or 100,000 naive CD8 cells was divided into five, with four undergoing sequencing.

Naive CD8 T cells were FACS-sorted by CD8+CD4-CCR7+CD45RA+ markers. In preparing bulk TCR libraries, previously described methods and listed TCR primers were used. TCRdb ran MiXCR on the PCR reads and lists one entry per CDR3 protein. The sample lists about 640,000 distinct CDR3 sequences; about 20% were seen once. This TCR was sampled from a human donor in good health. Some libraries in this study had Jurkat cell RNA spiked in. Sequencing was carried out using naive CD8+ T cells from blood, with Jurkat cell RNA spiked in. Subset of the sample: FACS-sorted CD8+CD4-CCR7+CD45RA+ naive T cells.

The CDR3 nucleotides read TGCAGTGCTAGAGAGCGGACTAGCGGGCTCTACGAGCAGTACTTC. Encoded protein: CSARERTSGLYEQYF. V gene TRBV20-1 combines with J gene TRBJ2-7; 11 positions agree with TRBD2. Germline CDR1 and CDR2: DFQATT and SNEGSKA (reference sequence). This CDR3 has 15 residues. With 0 bases clipped from V and 3 bases from J, the junction kept 4 bases outside the gene matches.